The T cell receptor beta chain under discussion was sequenced for a study of molecular identifiers for immune sequencing clone quantification (dated by TCRdb to the late 2010s). In the study overall: For a replicate experiment, RNA from around 20,000 or 99,000 naive CD8 T cells was divided into five aliquots, of which four were sequenced. CD8 T cells were used in a methods study to benchmark molecular-identifier clustering-based TCR repertoire sequencing (MIDCIRS) and TCR RNA copy counting. Overall results and qualifications from the work: Clones above 20 RNA copies held over 97% of molecules in CMV-specific effector cells but under 1% in naive cells. Modeling indicated around 3.2 TCR RNA copies recovered per cell, compared with around 11 by digital PCR, which implies a capture efficiency of around 31%. Highly expanded clone sizes could be underestimated because identical TCR molecules may share a barcode. When barcode sub-clustering was not used, chimeric consensus sequences inflated TCR diversity, with chimeras reaching as high as 47%. A single cell's worth of spiked-in Jurkat TCR RNA was reported detectable even among 900,000 to 1,000,000 naive CD8 T cells. Naive libraries contained spiked-in Jurkat TCR RNA (approximately ten copies' worth), which is not part of the donor repertoire.

To prepare the library, PCR was applied. The sequencer listed for this sample is Illumina HiSeq 4000. Bulk TCR libraries were prepared as previously described, using TCR primers listed in Table S5. The Qiagen AllPrep DNA/RNA kit was used to purify total RNA. Reads from multiple sequencing runs of the same library were pooled before analysis. As for the authors' bioinformatics: Reads were retained only if their TCR constant sequence matched exactly, and those retained reads were trimmed to 150 nt and grouped according to their 12-nt molecular barcodes. Reads inside each barcode group were sub-clustered using a 15% Levenshtein threshold, and a quality-weighted consensus sequence was constructed for each RNA molecule. Non-functional sequences were filtered out, along with any lower-count sequence sitting one edit away from another sequence. Based on fitting two negative binomial distributions, any barcode sub-cluster with under 20% of the maximum read count was discarded. The public reads were quality trimmed at Q25 with fastp and then assembled into clones with MiXCR by TCRdb, keeping productive beta chains. Each record represents a unique CDR3 protein, reported with the most common genes and DNA among its rows. These V and J calls derive from TCRdb rather than the authors' analysis. The sample yields about 320,000 distinct CDR3 sequences; roughly 23% were counted once. The leading ten clones occupy approximately 0.8% of the sample.

V is clipped by 0 bases and J by 3 bases, and the sequence between their germline boundaries is 5 bases long. The CDR3 runs 13 amino acids, cysteine and phenylalanine included. Only the CDR3 DNA stays, 39 bases, in frame from base 1. The germline V gene (reference sequence) gives CDR1 as LGHDT and CDR2 as YNNKEL. Libraries of naive CD8 T cells were built from anywhere between about 18,000 and 1,000,000 sorted cells, with 10%, 30% or 50% of the purified RNA used. Naive CD8 T cells were FACS-sorted as CD8+CD4-CCR7+CD45RA+ on a BD FACSAria II into RLT Plus buffer. To test detection sensitivity, Jurkat RNA equal to around 10 TCR copies was added to samples of 20,000-1,000,000 naive CD8 T cells. CD8 T cells were enriched using RosetteSep CD8+ T Cell Enrichment Cocktail and Ficoll-Paque, and the enriched cells then underwent ACK red cell lysis. This clonotype appeared many times. The antigen it recognizes is unknown. Base-call qualities are not available, and no considerably larger clone is one nucleotide away.

The chain is assembled from TRBV3-1 and TRBJ1-1; confidence is insufficient to name the D gene. This clonotype was obtained from a human donor in good health. Some libraries in this study had Jurkat cell RNA spiked in. Sequencing used naive CD8+ T cells from blood, with Jurkat cell RNA spiked in. What the cell subset or site label conveys for this sample: FACS-sorted CD8+CD4-CCR7+CD45RA+ naive T cells. The CDR3 here reads CASSQDLDTEAFF. The nucleotide sequence reads as follows: TGTGCCAGCAGCCAAGACCTGGACACTGAAGCTTTCTTT.